This T cell receptor (beta chain) originates from a study of T cell clonotyping in hematopoietic cell transplantation. About the research overall: Pretransplant recipient samples were taken after cytoreduction. General study points: Few recipient clonotypes overlapped donors; over 95% were de novo at given depth. Higher Inverse Simpson Index values in graft donor and pretransplant recipient predicted broader posttransplant TCR diversity.

Comment on this clone: What it recognizes is unknown.

Described time point: recipient sample about 28 days before transplant, after cytoreduction. Recipients were bled about 28 days pretransplant and at posttransplant days 30, 100, 180. Generated by immunoSEQ multiplex PCR, the TCRdb table keeps only in-frame clones and is missing some. Among about 26,000 clones listed, 75% to 85% were seen once. This specimen consisted of peripheral blood mononuclear cells, obtained before stem cell transplant. This TCR came from a woman aged 55-70 years with acute myeloid leukemia. Some clones in this sample may be carry-over from other donors' samples.

The CDR3 DNA sequence: TGTGCCAGCAGGCTCCGGAACCTCTCCTACGAGCAGTACTTC. Translation: CASRLRNLSYEQYF. J is TRBJ2-7 and V is TRBV2; D gene unclear. Trimming left V 6 bases short and J 0 bases short, with 12 bases between. Germline V gene lookup returns CDR1 SNHLY and CDR2 FYNNEI. This CDR3 comprises 14 residues.